Below, 16 T cell receptor beta chains from the same sample are listed, as sequenced in a study of chemoradiotherapy in HPV16-positive cancers. Repertoires were generated with immunoSEQ multiplex PCR, while TCRdb's copy carries only in-frame clones and drops some. The sample lists some 6,000 clones, more than 60% occurring once. The input for sequencing was tumor tissue, taken from a patient who underwent chemoradiotherapy. The receptors here all came from a human donor with HPV-associated anogenital cancer.

The rearrangement links TRBV15 to TRBJ2-2; 8 bases fit TRBD1. CDR1 is LNHNV and CDR2 is YYDKDF in the germline V gene (reference sequence). Trimming at V came to 1 base and at J to 3 bases, leaving 1 base not matched to a gene. The CDR3 spans 15 residues. CDR3 nucleotide sequence: TGTGCCACCAGCAGAGGGACAGGGCACACCGGGGAGCTGTTTTTT. Protein sequence: CATSRGTGHTGELFF.

This clone was seen a few times. The V call is TRBV4-3, the J call TRBJ1-2, with D possibly matching TRBD1 (5 bases). Germline assignment: CDR1 LGHNA and CDR2 YSLEER. V lost 3 bases and J 6 bases, leaving 14 bases between the germline ends. CDR3 length equals 14 residues. The CDR3 loop is CASSQVQGYNGYTF. The DNA of the CDR3 is TGCGCCAGCAGCCAGGTTCAGGGCTATAATGGCTACACCTTC.

In its sample, this clone was seen once. This chain joins TRBV5-1 and TRBJ1-1; 7 positions agree with TRBD1. The germline V gene has CDR1 SGHRS and CDR2 YFSETQ. This CDR3 is 14 amino acids long. The trim removed 0 bases at V and 4 bases at J, leaving 3 bases unmatched. CDR3 residues: CASSLEQGTTEAFF. CDR3 DNA: TGCGCCAGCAGCTTGGAACAGGGGACCACTGAAGCTTTCTTT.

The CDR3 here is CASSLVPPDGGQPQHF. The CDR3 DNA follows: TGCGCCAGCAGCTTGGTACCGCCCGATGGTGGTCAGCCCCAGCATTTT. The chain employs TRBV5-1 and TRBJ1-5; D is ambiguous. V was cut by 0 bases and J by 6 bases, with 16 bases left in between. CDR3 size: 16 residues. The germline gives CDR1 SGHRS, CDR2 YFSETQ.

CDR3 in amino acids: CASSSRQGHTEAFF. The CDR3 coding sequence is TGTGCCAGCAGTAGTCGACAGGGACACACTGAAGCTTTCTTT. The chain employs TRBV7-2 and TRBJ1-1, with 7 nucleotides matching TRBD1. There are 14 residues in the CDR3. Trimming removed 6 bases from V and 3 bases from J; junction bases left unmatched: 7. The germline V gene has CDR1 SGHTA and CDR2 FQGNSA.

The chain uses TRBV6-4 and TRBJ1-4; maybe TRBD1 (6 bases). The length of the CDR3 is 15 residues. The V and J ends lost 8 bases and 7 bases respectively, with 20 bases between them. Germline lookup yields CDR1 MRHNA and CDR2 SNTAGT. CDR3 nucleotides: TGTGCCAGCGGCAGGGGAGGTTCGGAGCGTGAAAAACTGTTTTTT. Translating gives CASGRGGSEREKLFF.

This chain connects TRBV6-4 to TRBJ1-5, with D uncertain. The germline V gene encodes CDR1 MRHNA and CDR2 SNTAGT. The length of the CDR3 is 15 residues. The V and J ends lost 8 bases and 2 bases respectively, with 16 bases between them. CDR3 sequence reads: CASEPGPGGNQPQHF. CDR3 nucleotides: TGTGCCAGCGAGCCGGGCCCCGGGGGCAATCAGCCCCAGCATTTT.

This chain joins TRBV29-1 and TRBJ2-7; TRBD1 is a possible D gene (5 bases). With 6 bases removed from V and 2 bases from J, the gap between germline ends came to 17 bases. Germline loops: CDR1 SQVTM, CDR2 ANQGSEA. The CDR3 totals 14 residues. This CDR3 is CSVGPDRQTYEQYF. Here the CDR3 DNA reads TGCAGCGTCGGCCCCGACAGACAGACCTACGAGCAGTACTTC.

V gene TRBV5-4 combines with J gene TRBJ1-2, with D unresolved. In germline, CDR1 is SGHNT, CDR2 YYREEE (reference sequence). The V gene lost 3 bases and the J gene lost 1 base, with 10 bases spanning the gap. The CDR3 loop spans 14 amino acids. As DNA, the CDR3 is TGTGCCAGCAGCTCCAGCGGGGATAACTATGGCTACACCTTC. Its protein product is CASSSSGDNYGYTF.

This clone was observed a few times. This chain joins TRBV28 and TRBJ1-1; D is undetermined. The CDR3 is made up of 14 amino acids. V dropped 5 bases and J dropped 3 bases, with 13 bases sitting between them. The germline V gene encodes CDR1 MDHEN and CDR2 SYDVKM. Here the CDR3 reads CASSPGEGHTEAFF. The DNA of the CDR3 is TGTGCCAGCAGTCCCGGGGAGGGTCACACTGAAGCTTTCTTT.

The gene calls are TRBV7-9 and TRBJ1-1; D possibly corresponds to TRBD1 (6 bases). Per the germline V gene, CDR1 is SEHNR and CDR2 is FQNEAQ (reference sequence). With 7 bases removed from V and 7 bases from J, the gap between germline ends came to 13 bases. The CDR3 length is 12 residues. DNA of the CDR3: TGTGCCAGCAACCCCCAGGGGATTGAAGCTTTCTTT. Its translation: CASNPQGIEAFF.

This chain links TRBV2 with TRBJ2-1; no definite D call. V shed 1 base and J shed 5 bases, with 9 bases lying between them. Germline V lookup: CDR1 SNHLY, CDR2 FYNNEI. This CDR3 is built from 14 residues. The CDR3 reads CASSEGRINNEQFF. The CDR3 bases are TGTGCCAGCAGTGAAGGGAGAATCAACAATGAGCAGTTCTTC.

V gene TRBV19 combines with J gene TRBJ2-2; 13 nucleotides line up with TRBD2. V shed 7 bases and J 5 bases; nucleotides not matched to a gene: 10. The germline V gene has CDR1 LNHDA and CDR2 SQIVND (reference sequence). The length of the CDR3 is 17 residues. This CDR3 is CASKRTSGGGVTGELFF. The CDR3 nucleotides read TGTGCCAGTAAGAGGACTAGCGGGGGAGGAGTTACCGGGGAGCTGTTTTTT.

The chain recombines TRBV16 with TRBJ1-1; D is unresolved. Germline loops: CDR1 KGHSY, CDR2 FQNENV. The CDR3 has 13 amino acids. Trimming cost V 1 base and J 1 base, with 4 bases left between them. The CDR3 DNA sequence: TGTGCCAGCAGCCAATGGTCGAACACTGAAGCTTTCTTT. Protein sequence: CASSQWSNTEAFF.

The chain has TRBV5-1 and TRBJ2-7; 9 nucleotides agree with TRBD2. Germline V gene lookup returns CDR1 SGHRS and CDR2 YFSETQ. The CDR3 totals 15 residues. Trimming took 2 bases from V and 5 from J; bases not matched to a gene: 8. CDR3 sequence: CASSFGGGADDEQYF. The CDR3 nucleotides are TGCGCCAGCAGCTTCGGCGGGGGGGCCGACGACGAGCAGTACTTC.

This chain uses TRBV9 with TRBJ2-1, with D perhaps TRBD1 or TRBD2 (6 bases each). From germline, CDR1 is SGDLS and CDR2 YYNGEE. This CDR3 has 14 residues. V gave up 1 base and J gave up 4 bases, with 9 bases separating them. Here the CDR3 reads CASSVTGRYNEQFF. The CDR3 coding sequence is TGTGCCAGCAGCGTAACAGGGAGGTACAATGAGCAGTTCTTC. The full variable domain, with the rest looked up from reference TRBV9 and TRBJ2-1, is DSGVTQTPKHLITATGQRVTLRCSPRSGDLSVYWYQQSLDQGLQFLIQYYNGEERAKGNILERFSAQQFPDLHSELNLSSLELGDSALYFCASSVTGRYNEQFFGPGTRLTVL.